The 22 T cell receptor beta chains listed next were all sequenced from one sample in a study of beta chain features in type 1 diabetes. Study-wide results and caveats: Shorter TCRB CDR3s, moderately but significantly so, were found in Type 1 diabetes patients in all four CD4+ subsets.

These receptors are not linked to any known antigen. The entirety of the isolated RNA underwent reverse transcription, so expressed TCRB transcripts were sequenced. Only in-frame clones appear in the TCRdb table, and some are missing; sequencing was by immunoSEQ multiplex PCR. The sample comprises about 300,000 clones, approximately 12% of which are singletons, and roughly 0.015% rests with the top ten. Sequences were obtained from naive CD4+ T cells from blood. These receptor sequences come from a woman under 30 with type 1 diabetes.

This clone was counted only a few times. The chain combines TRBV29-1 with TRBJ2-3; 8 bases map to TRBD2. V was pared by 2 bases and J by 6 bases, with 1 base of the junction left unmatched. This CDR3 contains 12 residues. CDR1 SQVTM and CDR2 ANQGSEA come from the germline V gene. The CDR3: CSVEQRGDTQYF. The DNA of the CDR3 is TGCAGCGTTGAACAGCGGGGGGATACGCAGTATTTT.

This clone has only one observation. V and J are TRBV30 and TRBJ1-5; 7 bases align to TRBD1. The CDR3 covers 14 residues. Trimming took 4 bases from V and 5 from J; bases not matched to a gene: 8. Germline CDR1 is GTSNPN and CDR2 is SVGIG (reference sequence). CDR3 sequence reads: CAWTVDRDHQPQHF. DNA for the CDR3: TGTGCCTGGACTGTTGACAGGGACCATCAGCCCCAGCATTTT.

The chain's CDR3 is CASSIDTFYEQYF. In nucleotides, the CDR3 is TGTGCCAGTAGTATTGACACCTTCTACGAGCAGTACTTC. The rearrangement uses TRBV19 and TRBJ2-7; D call uncertain. Germline-derived CDR1 and CDR2 are LNHDA and SQIVND (reference sequence). V gave up 3 bases and J gave up 3 bases, with 9 bases separating them. CDR3 length: 13 residues.

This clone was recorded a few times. For the CDR3, the DNA is TGTGCTAGTGGTTTGGTCCTAGGTGATTCAGATACGCAGTATTTT. Translating gives CASGLVLGDSDTQYF. The chain couples TRBV12-5 to TRBJ2-3; no reliable D call. Trimming removed 0 bases from V and 4 bases from J, with 11 bases in between. The CDR3 spans 15 residues. Germline loops: CDR1 LGHNT, CDR2 FRNRAP.

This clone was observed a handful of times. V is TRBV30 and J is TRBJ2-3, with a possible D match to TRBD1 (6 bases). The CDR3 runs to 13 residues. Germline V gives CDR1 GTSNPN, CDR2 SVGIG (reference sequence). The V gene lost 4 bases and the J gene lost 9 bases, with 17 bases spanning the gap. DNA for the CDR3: TGTGCCTGGAATCCGCTACAGGGCAACACGCAGTATTTT. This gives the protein CAWNPLQGNTQYF.

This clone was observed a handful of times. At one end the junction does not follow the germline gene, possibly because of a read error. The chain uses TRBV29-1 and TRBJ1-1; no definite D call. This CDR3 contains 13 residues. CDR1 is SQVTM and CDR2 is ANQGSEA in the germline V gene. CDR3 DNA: TGCAGCGTTGAAGACTCAGTGAAAACTGAAGCTTTCTTT. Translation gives CSVEDSVKTEAFF.

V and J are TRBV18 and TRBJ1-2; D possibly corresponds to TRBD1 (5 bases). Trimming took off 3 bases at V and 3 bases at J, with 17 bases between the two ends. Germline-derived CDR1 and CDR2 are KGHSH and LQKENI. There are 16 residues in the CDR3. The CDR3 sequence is CASSPLDRGGDYGYTF. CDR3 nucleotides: TGTGCCAGCTCACCCTTAGACCGGGGGGGAGACTATGGCTACACCTTC.

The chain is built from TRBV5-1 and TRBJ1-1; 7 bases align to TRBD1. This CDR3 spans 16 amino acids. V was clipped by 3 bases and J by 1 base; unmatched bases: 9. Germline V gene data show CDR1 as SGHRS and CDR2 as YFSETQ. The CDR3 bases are TGCGCCAGCAGCTGGCGGACAGGACGATCGAACACTGAAGCTTTCTTT. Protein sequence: CASSWRTGRSNTEAFF.

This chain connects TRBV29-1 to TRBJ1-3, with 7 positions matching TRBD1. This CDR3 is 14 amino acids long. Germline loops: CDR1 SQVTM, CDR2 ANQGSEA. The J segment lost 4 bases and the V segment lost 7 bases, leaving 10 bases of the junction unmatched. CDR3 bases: TGCAGCGCTATAGACAGGGTCGGCGGAAACACCATATATTTT. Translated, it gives CSAIDRVGGNTIYF.

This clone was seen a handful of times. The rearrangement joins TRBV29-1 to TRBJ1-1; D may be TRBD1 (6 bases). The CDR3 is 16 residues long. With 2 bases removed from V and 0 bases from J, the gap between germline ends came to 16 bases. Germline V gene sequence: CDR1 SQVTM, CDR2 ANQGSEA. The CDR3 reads CSVERGGAFMNTEAFF. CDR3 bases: TGCAGCGTTGAAAGGGGGGGCGCCTTCATGAACACTGAAGCTTTCTTT.

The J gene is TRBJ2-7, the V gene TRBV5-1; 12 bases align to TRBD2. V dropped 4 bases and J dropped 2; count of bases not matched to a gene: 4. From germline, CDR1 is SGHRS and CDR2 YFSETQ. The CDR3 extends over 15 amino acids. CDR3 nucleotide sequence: TGCGCCAGCAGCGGACTAGCGGGGTCGACCTACGAGCAGTACTTC. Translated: CASSGLAGSTYEQYF.

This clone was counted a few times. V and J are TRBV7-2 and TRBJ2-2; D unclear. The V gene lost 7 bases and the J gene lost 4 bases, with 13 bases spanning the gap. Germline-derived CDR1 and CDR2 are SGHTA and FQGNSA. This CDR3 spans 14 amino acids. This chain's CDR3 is CASTAARSTGELFF. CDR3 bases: TGTGCCAGCACTGCAGCTAGGTCCACCGGGGAGCTGTTTTTT.

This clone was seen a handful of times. The CDR3 sequence: CASSPGTQQGYGYTF. CDR3 coding DNA: TGTGCCAGCAGCCCCGGAACTCAACAGGGTTACGGCTACACCTTC. The V call is TRBV7-9, the J call TRBJ1-2; D might be TRBD1 (6 bases). Germline V gene sequence: CDR1 SEHNR, CDR2 FQNEAQ (reference sequence). The CDR3 length is 15 residues. Trimming cost V 5 bases and J 8 bases, with 21 bases left between them.

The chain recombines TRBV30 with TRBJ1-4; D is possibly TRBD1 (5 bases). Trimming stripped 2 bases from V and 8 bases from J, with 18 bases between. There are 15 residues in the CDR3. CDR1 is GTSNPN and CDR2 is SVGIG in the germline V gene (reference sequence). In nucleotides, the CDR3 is TGTGCCTGGAGTTCCGCCCTCTCGGCAGGGGAAAAACTGTTTTTT. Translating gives CAWSSALSAGEKLFF.

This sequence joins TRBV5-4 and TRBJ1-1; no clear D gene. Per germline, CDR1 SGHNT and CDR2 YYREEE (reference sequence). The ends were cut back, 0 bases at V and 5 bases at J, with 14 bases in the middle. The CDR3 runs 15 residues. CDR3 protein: CASSLGAGSGTEAFF. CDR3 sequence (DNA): TGTGCCAGCAGCTTGGGAGCTGGATCGGGGACTGAAGCTTTCTTT.

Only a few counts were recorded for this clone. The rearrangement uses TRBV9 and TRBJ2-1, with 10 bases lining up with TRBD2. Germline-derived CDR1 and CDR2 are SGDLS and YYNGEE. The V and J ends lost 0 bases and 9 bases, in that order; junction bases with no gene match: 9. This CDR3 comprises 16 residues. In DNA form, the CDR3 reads TGTGCCAGCAGCGTAGGGAGGCTAGCGGGAGTTGGTGAGCAGTTCTTC. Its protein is CASSVGRLAGVGEQFF. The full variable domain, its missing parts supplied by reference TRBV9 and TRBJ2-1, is DSGVTQTPKHLITATGQRVTLRCSPRSGDLSVYWYQQSLDQGLQFLIQYYNGEERAKGNILERFSAQQFPDLHSELNLSSLELGDSALYFCASSVGRLAGVGEQFFGPGTRLTVL.

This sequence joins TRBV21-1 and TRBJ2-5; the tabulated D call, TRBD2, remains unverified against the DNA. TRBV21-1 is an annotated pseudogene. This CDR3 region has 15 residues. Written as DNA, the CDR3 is TGTGCCAGCAGCACCCTGGGTGGTTTCGGGGAGACCCAGTACTTC. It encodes CASSTLGGFGETQYF.

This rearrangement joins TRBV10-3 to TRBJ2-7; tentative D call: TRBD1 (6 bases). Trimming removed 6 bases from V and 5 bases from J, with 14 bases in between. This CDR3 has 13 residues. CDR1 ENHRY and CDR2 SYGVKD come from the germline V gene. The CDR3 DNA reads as TGTGCCATCAGGGACAGCCTTGGGGACGAGCAGTACTTC. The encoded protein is CAIRDSLGDEQYF.

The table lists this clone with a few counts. The CDR3 loop is CASRPLTGRTTDTQYF. Written as DNA, the CDR3 is TGTGCCAGCAGACCCTTAACCGGGAGAACAACAGATACGCAGTATTTT. The chain carries TRBV11-2 and TRBJ2-3; D might be TRBD2 (6 bases). V lost 6 bases and J lost 3, with 19 bases in between. Germline CDR1 is SGHAT and CDR2 is FQNNGV. CDR3 length: 16 residues.

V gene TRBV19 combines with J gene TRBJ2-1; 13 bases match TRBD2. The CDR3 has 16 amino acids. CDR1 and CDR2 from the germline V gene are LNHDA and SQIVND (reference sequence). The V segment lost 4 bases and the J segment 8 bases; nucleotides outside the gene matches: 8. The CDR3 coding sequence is TGTGCCAGTAGTACATTCGGACTAGCGGGAGTCTATGAGCAGTTCTTC. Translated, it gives CASSTFGLAGVYEQFF.

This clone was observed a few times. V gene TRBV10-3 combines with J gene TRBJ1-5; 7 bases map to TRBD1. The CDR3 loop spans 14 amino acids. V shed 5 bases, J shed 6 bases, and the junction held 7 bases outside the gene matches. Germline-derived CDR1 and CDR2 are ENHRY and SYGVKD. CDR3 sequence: CAISPTTGTQPQHF. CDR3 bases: TGTGCCATCAGTCCGACGACAGGGACTCAGCCCCAGCATTTT.

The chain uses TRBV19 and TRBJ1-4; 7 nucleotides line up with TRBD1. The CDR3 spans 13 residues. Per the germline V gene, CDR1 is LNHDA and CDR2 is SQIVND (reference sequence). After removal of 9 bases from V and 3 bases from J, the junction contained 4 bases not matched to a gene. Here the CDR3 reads CASQDRPNEKLFF. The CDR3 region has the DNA TGTGCCAGCCAGGACAGGCCTAATGAAAAACTGTTTTTT.